These 10 T cell receptor beta chains were sequenced from one sample in a study of blood T cell repertoires in COVID-19. The protocol was immunoSEQ multiplex PCR, while the TCRdb copy is restricted to in-frame clones and leaves out a portion. The table has about 180,000 clones, roughly 88% seen once. The sequenced material came from PBMCs or T cells enriched from blood (not recorded which). These receptors were obtained from a woman aged 30 to 39 who had recovered from COVID-19.

This chain connects TRBV6-5 to TRBJ2-5, with 11 positions matching TRBD2. Per the germline V gene, CDR1 is MNHEY and CDR2 is SVGAGI. This CDR3 is 15 amino acids long. The trim removed 6 bases at V and 3 bases at J, leaving 6 bases unmatched. The CDR3, as DNA: TGTGCCAGCAGCCGCGGGACTAGCGGAAAAGAGACCCAGTACTTC. This codes for CASSRGTSGKETQYF.

In its sample, this clone was seen once. This chain joins TRBV27 and TRBJ2-1, with 11 bases lining up with TRBD2. The germline gives CDR1 MNHEY, CDR2 SMNVEV (reference sequence). Trimming cost V 4 bases and J 8 bases; bases outside gene matches: 16. The CDR3 sequence is 18 residues long. The CDR3 region has the DNA TGTGCCAGCAGTTCCTTCCGAATACTAGCGGGAGCTGGCCATGAGCAGTTCTTC. The encoded protein is CASSSFRILAGAGHEQFF.

The chain couples TRBV6-5 to TRBJ2-3; 9 nucleotides line up with TRBD2. Germline CDR1 and CDR2: MNHEY and SVGAGI. The V segment lost 8 bases and the J segment 4 bases; nucleotides outside the gene matches: 10. There are 15 residues in the CDR3. The CDR3 is CASRREGAASDTQYF. In DNA form, the CDR3 reads TGTGCCAGCCGGCGGGAGGGAGCTGCTTCAGATACGCAGTATTTT.

The rearrangement uses TRBV6-2 or TRBV6-3 and TRBJ2-7; 12 nucleotides match TRBD2. V gave up 6 bases and J gave up 2 bases; unmatched junction bases: 11. CDR3 length: 17 residues. Germline V CDR1 and CDR2: MNHEY, SVGEGT. CDR3 amino acids: CASSPLAGGSNPYEQYF. The DNA of the CDR3 is TGTGCCAGCAGCCCCCTAGCGGGAGGGAGTAATCCCTACGAGCAGTACTTC.

V usage is TRBV27 and J usage is TRBJ2-2, with 9 nucleotides matching TRBD1. The CDR3 loop spans 16 amino acids. V shed 6 bases, J shed 0 bases, and the junction held 5 bases outside the gene matches. CDR1 is MNHEY, CDR2 SMNVEV, per germline (reference sequence). The CDR3 sequence is CASRARDRANTGELFF. The DNA for the CDR3 is TGTGCCAGCAGAGCTCGGGACAGGGCGAACACCGGGGAGCTGTTTTTT.

The CDR3 bases are TGCAGTGCTGGCTCCGTGGACGAGCAGTACTTC. Translating it yields CSAGSVDEQYF. The chain is built from TRBV20-1 and TRBJ2-7; D call uncertain. Germline V CDR1 and CDR2: DFQATT, SNEGSKA (reference sequence). V was clipped by 5 bases and J by 5 bases, with 10 bases between them. The CDR3 spans 11 residues.

V and J are TRBV24-1 and TRBJ2-7; D is perhaps TRBD1 (6 bases). The germline V gene encodes CDR1 KGHDR and CDR2 SFDVKD. This CDR3 spans 13 amino acids. Trimming pared 9 bases from V and 0 bases from J, leaving 11 bases between. The CDR3 coding sequence is TGTGCCACCCAAACAGGGAGCTCCTACGAGCAGTACTTC. Translation gives CATQTGSSYEQYF.

The gene calls are TRBV29-1 and TRBJ2-1; unclear D gene. This CDR3 spans 11 amino acids. V was shortened by 4 bases and J by 5 bases, with 6 bases between the two germline ends. The germline V gene has CDR1 SQVTM and CDR2 ANQGSEA. CDR3 DNA: TGCAGCGTTGCACTTAACAATGAGCAGTTCTTC. Amino acids: CSVALNNEQFF.

The chain recombines TRBV28 with TRBJ2-5; possible D gene TRBD2, 7 bases. V was cut by 5 bases and J by 1 base, with 11 bases left in between. Per the germline V gene, CDR1 is MDHEN and CDR2 is SYDVKM. This CDR3 is 14 amino acids long. This CDR3 reads CASSLGGPQETQYF. CDR3 sequence (DNA): TGTGCCAGCAGTCTGGGGGGGCCCCAAGAGACCCAGTACTTC.

This chain links TRBV7-7 with TRBJ2-3; D is unresolved. The CDR3 covers 13 residues. Germline V gene data show CDR1 as SSHAT and CDR2 as FNYEAQ (reference sequence). The V end lost 3 bases, the J end lost 4 bases, and 8 bases lay between the germline ends. The CDR3 DNA is TGTGCCAGCAGCTTGGCTGAGGCAGATACGCAGTATTTT. It translates to CASSLAEADTQYF.